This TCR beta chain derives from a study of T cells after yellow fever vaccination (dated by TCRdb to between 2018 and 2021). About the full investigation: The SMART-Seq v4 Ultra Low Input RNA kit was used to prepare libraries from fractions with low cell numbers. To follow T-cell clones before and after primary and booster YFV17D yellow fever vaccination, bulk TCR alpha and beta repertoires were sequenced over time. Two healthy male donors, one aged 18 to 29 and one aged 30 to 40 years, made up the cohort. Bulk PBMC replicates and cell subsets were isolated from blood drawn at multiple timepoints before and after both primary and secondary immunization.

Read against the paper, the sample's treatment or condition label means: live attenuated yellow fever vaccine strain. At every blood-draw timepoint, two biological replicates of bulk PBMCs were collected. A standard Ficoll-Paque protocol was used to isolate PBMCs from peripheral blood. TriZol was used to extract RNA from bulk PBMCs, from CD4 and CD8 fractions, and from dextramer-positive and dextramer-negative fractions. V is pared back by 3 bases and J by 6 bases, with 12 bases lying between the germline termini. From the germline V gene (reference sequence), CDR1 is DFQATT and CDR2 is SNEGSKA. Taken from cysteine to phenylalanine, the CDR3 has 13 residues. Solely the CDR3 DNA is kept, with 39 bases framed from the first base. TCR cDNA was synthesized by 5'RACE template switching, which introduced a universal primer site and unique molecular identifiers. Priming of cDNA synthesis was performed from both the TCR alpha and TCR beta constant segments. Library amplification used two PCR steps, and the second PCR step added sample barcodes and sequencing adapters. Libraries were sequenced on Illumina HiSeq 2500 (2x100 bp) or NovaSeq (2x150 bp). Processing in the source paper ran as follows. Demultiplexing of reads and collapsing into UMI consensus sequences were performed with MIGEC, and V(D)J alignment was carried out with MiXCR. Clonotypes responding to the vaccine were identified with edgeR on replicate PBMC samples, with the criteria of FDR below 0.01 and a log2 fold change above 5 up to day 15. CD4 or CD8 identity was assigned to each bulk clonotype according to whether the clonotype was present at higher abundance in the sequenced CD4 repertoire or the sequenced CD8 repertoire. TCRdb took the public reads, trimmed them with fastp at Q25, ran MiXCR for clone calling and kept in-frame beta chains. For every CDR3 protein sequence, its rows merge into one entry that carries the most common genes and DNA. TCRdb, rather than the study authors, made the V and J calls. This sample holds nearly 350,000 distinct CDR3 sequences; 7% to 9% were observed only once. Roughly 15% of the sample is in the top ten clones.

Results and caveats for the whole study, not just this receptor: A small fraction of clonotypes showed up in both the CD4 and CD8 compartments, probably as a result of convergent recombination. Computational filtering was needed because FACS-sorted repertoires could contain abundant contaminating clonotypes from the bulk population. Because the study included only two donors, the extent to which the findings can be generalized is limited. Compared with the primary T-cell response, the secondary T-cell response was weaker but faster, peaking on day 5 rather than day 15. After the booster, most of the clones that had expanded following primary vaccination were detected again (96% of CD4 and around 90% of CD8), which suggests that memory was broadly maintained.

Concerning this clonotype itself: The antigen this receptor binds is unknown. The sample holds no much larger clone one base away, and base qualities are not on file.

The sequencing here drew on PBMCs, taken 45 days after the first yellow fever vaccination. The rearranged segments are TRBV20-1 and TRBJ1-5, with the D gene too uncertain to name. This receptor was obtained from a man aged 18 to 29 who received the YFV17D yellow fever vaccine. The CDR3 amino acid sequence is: CSASTGLAQPQHF. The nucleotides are TGCAGTGCTAGTACCGGGTTGGCTCAGCCCCAGCATTTT.